Following are 10 T cell receptor beta chains from one sample sequenced in a study of prognosis after radiotherapy for stage I lung cancer. Amplification of TCR beta CDR3 from genomic DNA used two-round multiplex PCR. Primers specific to each TRBV and TRBJ gene drove first-round PCR. A single record per CDR3 protein comes from TCRdb applying MiXCR to the multiplex PCR reads. This sample yields 31,000 or so distinct CDR3 sequences, of which around half are seen a single time; 16% belongs to the top ten. Material: PBMCs, obtained before or after stereotactic body radiation therapy (not recorded which). Source of these receptors: a donor at least 50 years old with non-small cell lung cancer.

The V call is TRBV20-1, the J call TRBJ2-3; 10 nucleotides match TRBD1. The junction had 1 base not matched to a gene; V was cut back by 5 bases and J by 5 bases. Germline V gives CDR1 DFQATT, CDR2 SNEGSKA (reference sequence). The CDR3 covers 12 residues. The DNA for the CDR3 is TGCAGTGCTGACAGGGGGCAAGATACGCAGTATTTT. It specifies CSADRGQDTQYF.

This clonotype has ten or more counts. The chain recombines TRBV4-2 with TRBJ2-1, with D hard to call. Deletions cut 0 bases from V and 6 bases from J, with 12 bases between. From germline, CDR1 is LGHNA and CDR2 YNFKEQ. CDR3 length equals 15 residues. Here the CDR3 DNA reads TGTGCCAGCAGCCAAGAGGGGATGGGGTCCAATGAGCAGTTCTTC. The encoded protein is CASSQEGMGSNEQFF.

This clonotype was seen ten or more times. The chain uses TRBV27 and TRBJ2-1; 10 nucleotides agree with TRBD1. CDR1 is MNHEY, CDR2 SMNVEV, per germline (reference sequence). The CDR3 is made up of 15 amino acids. V lost 6 bases to trimming and J lost 9 bases; unmatched junction nucleotides: 11. The CDR3 sequence is CASSTRDRGEGEQFF. The CDR3 DNA is TGTGCCAGCAGCACACGGGACAGGGGAGAAGGTGAGCAGTTCTTC.

J is TRBJ1-4 and V is TRBV30, with D possibly matching TRBD1 (5 bases). V lost 0 bases, J lost 4 bases, and 12 bases lay in between. The germline V gene has CDR1 GTSNPN and CDR2 SVGIG (reference sequence). This CDR3 spans 15 amino acids. As DNA, the CDR3 is TGTGCCTGGAGTGTAAAGGGGCGGAATAATGAAAAACTGTTTTTT. Its translation: CAWSVKGRNNEKLFF.

The J gene is TRBJ2-1, the V gene TRBV9; D is undetermined. Deletions cut 4 bases from V and 1 base from J, with 12 bases between. CDR1 SGDLS and CDR2 YYNGEE come from the germline V gene. The CDR3 is made up of 15 amino acids. CDR3 nucleotide sequence: TGTGCCAGCAGCCCGAGGTGGGCATCCTACAATGAGCAGTTCTTC. Translation: CASSPRWASYNEQFF.

To note about this clonotype: Relative to the germline gene, one junction end is altered; a read error may explain this. The chain couples TRBV4-2 to TRBJ1-3; D remains unclear. The germline gives CDR1 LGHNA, CDR2 YNFKEQ. The CDR3 totals 14 residues. The CDR3 DNA sequence: TGTGCCAGCAGCCAAGGCCTTTTTGGAGACACCATATATTTT. Translated, it gives CASSQGLFGDTIYF.

The chain couples TRBV28 to TRBJ2-1; D is undetermined. The length of the CDR3 is 13 residues. Trimming left V 6 bases short and J 5 bases short, with 11 bases between. CDR1 is MDHEN, CDR2 SYDVKM, per germline. The CDR3 here is CASRGCSHNEQFF. CDR3 in DNA: TGTGCCAGCAGAGGGTGTTCCCACAATGAGCAGTTCTTC.

In its sample, this clonotype was seen many times. The CDR3 DNA reads TGTGCCAGCAGTTTATATGGGGAGCAGTACTTC. Translation gives CASSLYGEQYF. This chain links TRBV28 with TRBJ2-7; D remains unclear. Trimming shortened V by 1 base and J by 7 bases, and 5 bases separated the two germline ends. This CDR3 is built from 11 residues. Germline lookup yields CDR1 MDHEN and CDR2 SYDVKM.

This clonotype was detected only a few times. A read error may explain this, as a much larger clone is one base away. The genes are TRBV7-2 and TRBJ1-4, with unresolved D. Germline-derived CDR1 and CDR2 are SGHTA and FQGNSA. Between the trimmed V and J ends, which lost 7 bases and 0 bases, there was a span of 6 bases. This CDR3 region has 13 residues. CDR3 bases: TGTGCCAGCATCCTCGCAACTAATGAAAAACTGTTTTTT. Translating gives CASILATNEKLFF.

Comments on this clonotype: One end of the junction is discordant with germline, which a read error may explain. The gene calls are TRBV10-3 and TRBJ2-7; 8 nucleotides agree with TRBD2. The CDR3 spans 16 residues. Germline V gene data show CDR1 as ENHRY and CDR2 as SYGVKD. The CDR3 sequence is CASRPGTRGRTYGQYF. Written as DNA, the CDR3 is TGTGCCTCTAGACCCGGGACTAGAGGCCGTACATACGGGCAGTACTTC.